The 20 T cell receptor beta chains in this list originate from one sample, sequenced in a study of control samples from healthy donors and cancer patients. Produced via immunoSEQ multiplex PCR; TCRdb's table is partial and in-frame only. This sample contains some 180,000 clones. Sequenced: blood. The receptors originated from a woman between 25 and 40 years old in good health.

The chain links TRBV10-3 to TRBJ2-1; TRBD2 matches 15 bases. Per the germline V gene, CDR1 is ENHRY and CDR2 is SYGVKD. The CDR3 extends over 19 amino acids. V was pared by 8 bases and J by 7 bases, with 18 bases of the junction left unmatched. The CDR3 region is CAIGRSGPGTSGGSNEQFF. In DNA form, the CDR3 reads TGTGCCATCGGGCGTTCCGGACCCGGGACTAGCGGGGGGTCGAATGAGCAGTTCTTC.

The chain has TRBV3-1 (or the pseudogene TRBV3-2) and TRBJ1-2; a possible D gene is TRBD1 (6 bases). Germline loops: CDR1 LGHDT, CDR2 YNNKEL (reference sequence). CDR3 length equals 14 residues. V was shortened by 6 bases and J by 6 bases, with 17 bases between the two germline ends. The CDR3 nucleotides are TGTGCCAGCAGTCAGGACAGAGTCTATCATGGCTACACCTTC. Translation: CASSQDRVYHGYTF.

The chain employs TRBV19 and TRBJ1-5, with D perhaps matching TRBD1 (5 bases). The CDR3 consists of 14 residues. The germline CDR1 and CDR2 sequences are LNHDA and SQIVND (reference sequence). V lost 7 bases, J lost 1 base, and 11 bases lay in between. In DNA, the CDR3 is TGTGCCAGTACCCCGGGGCAGAGCAATCAGCCCCAGCATTTT. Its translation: CASTPGQSNQPQHF.

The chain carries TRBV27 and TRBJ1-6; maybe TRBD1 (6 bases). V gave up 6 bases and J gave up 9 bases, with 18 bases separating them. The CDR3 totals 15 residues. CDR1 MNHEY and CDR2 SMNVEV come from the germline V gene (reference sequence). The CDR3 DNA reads TGTGCCAGCAGAAGAACCGGGACAACTAGTTCACCCCTCCACTTT. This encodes CASRRTGTTSSPLHF.

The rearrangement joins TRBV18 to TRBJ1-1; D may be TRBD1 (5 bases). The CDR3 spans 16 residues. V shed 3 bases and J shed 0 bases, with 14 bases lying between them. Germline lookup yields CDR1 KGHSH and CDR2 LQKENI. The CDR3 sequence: CASSPGTSQMNTEAFF. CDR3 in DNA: TGTGCCAGCTCACCTGGGACGTCCCAAATGAACACTGAAGCTTTCTTT.

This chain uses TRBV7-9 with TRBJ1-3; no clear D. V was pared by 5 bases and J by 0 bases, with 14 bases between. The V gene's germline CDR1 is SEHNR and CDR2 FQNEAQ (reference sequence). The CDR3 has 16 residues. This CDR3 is CASSPLPGYSGNTIYF. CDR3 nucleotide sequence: TGTGCCAGCAGCCCCCTTCCGGGGTACTCTGGAAACACCATATATTTT. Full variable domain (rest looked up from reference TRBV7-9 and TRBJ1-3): DTGVSQNPRHKITKRGQNVTFRCDPISEHNRLYWYRQTLGQGPEFLTYFQNEAQLEKSRLLSDRFSAERPKGSFSTLEIQRTEQGDSAMYLCASSPLPGYSGNTIYFGEGSWLTVV.

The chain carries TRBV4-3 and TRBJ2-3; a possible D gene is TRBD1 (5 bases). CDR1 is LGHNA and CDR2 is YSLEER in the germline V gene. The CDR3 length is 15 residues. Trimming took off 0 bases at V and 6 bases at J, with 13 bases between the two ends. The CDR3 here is CASSQDGAGMDTQYF. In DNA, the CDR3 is TGCGCCAGCAGCCAAGATGGGGCAGGAATGGATACGCAGTATTTT.

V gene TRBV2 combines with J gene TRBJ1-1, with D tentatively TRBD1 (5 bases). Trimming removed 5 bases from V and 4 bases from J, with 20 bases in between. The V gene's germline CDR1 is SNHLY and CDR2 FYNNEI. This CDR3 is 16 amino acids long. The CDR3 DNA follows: TGTGCCAGCAGTTTGGTGGGCCCTGAGGGGAGCACTGAAGCTTTCTTT. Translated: CASSLVGPEGSTEAFF.

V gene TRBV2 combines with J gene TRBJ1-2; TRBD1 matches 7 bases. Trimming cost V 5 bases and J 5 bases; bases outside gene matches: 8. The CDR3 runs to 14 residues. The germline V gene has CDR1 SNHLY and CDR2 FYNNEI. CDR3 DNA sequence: TGTGCCAGCAGTCGACAGGGTGAGACTTATGGCTACACCTTC. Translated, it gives CASSRQGETYGYTF.

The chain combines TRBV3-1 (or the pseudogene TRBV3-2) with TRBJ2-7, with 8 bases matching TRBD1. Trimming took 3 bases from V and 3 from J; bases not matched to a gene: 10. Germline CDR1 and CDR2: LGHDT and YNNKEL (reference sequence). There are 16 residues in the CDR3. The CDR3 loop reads CASSHAPGTGDYEQYF. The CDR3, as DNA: TGTGCCAGCAGCCATGCACCCGGGACAGGTGACTACGAGCAGTACTTC.

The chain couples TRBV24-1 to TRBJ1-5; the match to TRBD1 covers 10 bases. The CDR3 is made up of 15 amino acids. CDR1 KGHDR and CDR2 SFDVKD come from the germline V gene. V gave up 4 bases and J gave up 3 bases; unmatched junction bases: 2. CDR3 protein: CATSETGGINQPQHF. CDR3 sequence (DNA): TGTGCCACCAGTGAGACAGGGGGCATCAATCAGCCCCAGCATTTT.

This CDR3 reads CSVGLNNEQFF. The CDR3 DNA reads as TGCAGTGTTGGGTTGAACAATGAGCAGTTCTTC. This chain connects TRBV20-1 to TRBJ2-1; the D is unclear. CDR1 and CDR2 (germline): DFQATT, SNEGSKA (reference sequence). The CDR3 runs to 11 residues. V lost 7 bases, J lost 5 bases, and 9 bases lay in between.

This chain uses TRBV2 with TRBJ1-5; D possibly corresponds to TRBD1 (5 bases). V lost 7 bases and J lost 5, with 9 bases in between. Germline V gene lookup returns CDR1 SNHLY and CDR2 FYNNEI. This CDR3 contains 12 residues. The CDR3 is CASTPGDQPQHF. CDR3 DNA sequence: TGTGCCAGCACCCCGGGGGATCAGCCCCAGCATTTT.

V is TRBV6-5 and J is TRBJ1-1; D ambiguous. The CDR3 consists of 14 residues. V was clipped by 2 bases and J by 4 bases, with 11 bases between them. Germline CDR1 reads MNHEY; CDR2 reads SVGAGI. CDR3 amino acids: CASSYGRIGTEAFF. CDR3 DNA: TGTGCCAGCAGTTACGGGAGGATAGGCACTGAAGCTTTCTTT.

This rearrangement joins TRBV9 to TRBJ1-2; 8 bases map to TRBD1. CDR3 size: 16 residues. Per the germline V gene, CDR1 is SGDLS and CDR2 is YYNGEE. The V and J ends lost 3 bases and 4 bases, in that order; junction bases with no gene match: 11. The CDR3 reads CASSAGQGEPPYGYTF. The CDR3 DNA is TGTGCCAGCAGCGCCGGACAGGGAGAACCTCCCTATGGCTACACCTTC.

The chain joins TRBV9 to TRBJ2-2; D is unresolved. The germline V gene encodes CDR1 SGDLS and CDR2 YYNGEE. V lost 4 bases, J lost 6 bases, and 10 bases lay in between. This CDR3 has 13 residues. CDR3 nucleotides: TGTGCCAGCAGCCCCTCTGCGCCCGGGGAGCTGTTTTTT. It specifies CASSPSAPGELFF.

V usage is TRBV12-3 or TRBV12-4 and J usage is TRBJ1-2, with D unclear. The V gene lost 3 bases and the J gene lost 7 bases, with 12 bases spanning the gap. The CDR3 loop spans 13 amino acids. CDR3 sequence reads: CASSLTPTPGYTF. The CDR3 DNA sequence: TGTGCCAGCAGTTTGACACCCACGCCTGGCTACACCTTC.

CDR3 nucleotides: TGCGCCAGCAGCCTAACGTTAGACTCCCCCTACGAGCAGTACTTC. This gives the protein CASSLTLDSPYEQYF. The chain is built from TRBV4-1 and TRBJ2-7; D not certain. The germline CDR1 and CDR2 sequences are MGHRA and YSYEKL. The ends were cut back, 4 bases at V and 2 bases at J, with 15 bases in the middle. This CDR3 is 15 amino acids long.

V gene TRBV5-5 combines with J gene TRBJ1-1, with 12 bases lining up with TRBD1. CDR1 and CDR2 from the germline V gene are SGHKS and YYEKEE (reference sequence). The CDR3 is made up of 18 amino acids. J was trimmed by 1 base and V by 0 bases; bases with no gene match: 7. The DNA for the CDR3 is TGTGCCAGCAGCTTGGACGGGACAGGGGGCGCCCGGAACACTGAAGCTTTCTTT. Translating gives CASSLDGTGGARNTEAFF.

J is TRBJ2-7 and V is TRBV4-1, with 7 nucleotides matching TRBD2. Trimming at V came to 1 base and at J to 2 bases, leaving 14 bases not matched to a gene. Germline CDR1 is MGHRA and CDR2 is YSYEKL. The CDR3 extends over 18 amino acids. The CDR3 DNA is TGCGCCAGCAGCCAAGTTTCGTTAGGAGCGGGGAGGGCCTACGAGCAGTACTTC. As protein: CASSQVSLGAGRAYEQYF.